This T cell receptor (beta chain) emerged from a study of cytomegalovirus exposure and HLA in healthy donors. The study, taken as a whole, reports: In an earlier analysis, in roughly 580 donors, most V segments appeared productive either ~90% or ~30% of the time. TCR beta chains associated with HLA were, in a later analysis, more clonally expanded than equally common others.

The CDR3 is 13 amino acids. The germline gives CDR1 SGDLS, CDR2 YYNGEE. Trimming removed 2 bases from V and 7 bases from J, with 9 bases in between. Amplification used 60 Vbeta primers and 13 Jbeta primers. Data came from immunoSEQ multiplex PCR; TCRdb stores just in-frame clones and leaves some out. Here the sample spans roughly 150,000 clones, 60% to 80% being singletons. As regards this clone: Antigen unknown.

The V call is TRBV9, the J call TRBJ2-2; D remains unclear. The clonotype was recovered from a woman in her twenties or thirties in good health and CMV-seronegative. Source material: PBMCs. CDR3 in DNA: TGTGCCAGCAGCGTTATAAGCATCGGGGAGCTGTTTTTT. As protein: CASSVISIGELFF. Full variable domain (missing parts from reference TRBV9 and TRBJ2-2): DSGVTQTPKHLITATGQRVTLRCSPRSGDLSVYWYQQSLDQGLQFLIQYYNGEERAKGNILERFSAQQFPDLHSELNLSSLELGDSALYFCASSVISIGELFFGEGSRLTVL.